This passage covers 16 T cell receptor beta chains from one sample sequenced in a study of blood T cells in healthy people across ages. A second PCR of roughly 7 to 11 cycles used a sample-barcoded 5' primer and a J-beta primer mix. In TCRdb, the 5' RACE reads were re-called with MiXCR into one record per CDR3 protein. This sample has 650,000 to 900,000 distinct CDR3 sequences, with roughly 60% found just once. Sequenced: blood. The receptors come from a man aged 25-40 years in good health.

V gene TRBV6-5 combines with J gene TRBJ2-1; no clear D. V was pared by 0 bases and J by 0 bases, with 9 bases between. This CDR3 contains 16 residues. Germline V gene lookup returns CDR1 MNHEY and CDR2 SVGAGI. CDR3 region: CASSYSRGSSYNEQFF. The CDR3 bases are TGTGCCAGCAGTTACTCGAGAGGAAGCTCCTACAATGAGCAGTTCTTC.

The chain recombines TRBV4-3 with TRBJ2-5; tentative D call: TRBD1 (5 bases). Germline assignment: CDR1 LGHNA and CDR2 YSLEER. Trimming took off 1 base at V and 2 bases at J, with 11 bases between the two ends. The CDR3 sequence is 15 residues long. The CDR3 bases are TGCGCCAGCAGCCAAGGGATTTCAGGGCAAGAGACCCAGTACTTC. This sequence encodes CASSQGISGQETQYF.

This clonotype was seen only once. This rearrangement joins TRBV25-1 to TRBJ2-5; 15 bases are a match to TRBD2. The CDR3 extends over 16 amino acids. The V segment lost 7 bases and the J segment 4 bases; nucleotides outside the gene matches: 7. Germline loops: CDR1 MGHDK, CDR2 SYGVNS. The CDR3 DNA reads as TGTGCCAGCACCCCAGGGACTAGCGGGGGGCCAGAGACCCAGTACTTC. It is translated as CASTPGTSGGPETQYF.

The chain joins TRBV1 to TRBJ2-3; no DNA check was done on the table's D call, TRBD2. TRBV1 is recorded as a pseudogene. The CDR3 is 14 amino acids. For the CDR3, the DNA is TGCACCAGCAGCTTGCCCCGGGACTTAGCTACGCAGTATTTT. It encodes CTSSLPRDLATQYF.

The chain has TRBV29-1 and TRBJ1-2; no clear D. Germline-derived CDR1 and CDR2 are SQVTM and ANQGSEA. Trimming took off 3 bases at V and 6 bases at J, with 11 bases between the two ends. The CDR3 length is 12 residues. Here the CDR3 reads CSVENRVHGYTF. Here the CDR3 DNA reads TGCAGCGTTGAGAACCGGGTCCATGGCTACACCTTC.

This chain links TRBV10-3 with TRBJ1-2; D gene uncertain. The germline gives CDR1 ENHRY, CDR2 SYGVKD. The CDR3 length is 13 residues. The germline V and J ends were trimmed by 10 bases and 0 bases, with 12 bases remaining between them. The CDR3 coding sequence is TGTGCCAGTCTCAACGGAGCTAACTATGGCTACACCTTC. It encodes CASLNGANYGYTF.

This chain connects TRBV29-1 to TRBJ1-1; D is unresolved. The germline gives CDR1 SQVTM, CDR2 ANQGSEA. V was shortened by 4 bases and J by 3 bases, with 6 bases between the two germline ends. The CDR3 sequence is 11 residues long. CDR3 bases: TGCAGCGTTGGAACCCACACTGAAGCTTTCTTT. Protein product: CSVGTHTEAFF.

The chain couples TRBV5-4 to TRBJ2-1; TRBD1 matches 10 bases. The CDR3 sequence is 15 residues long. V shed 5 bases, J shed 6 bases, and the junction held 8 bases outside the gene matches. The germline V gene has CDR1 SGHNT and CDR2 YYREEE (reference sequence). CDR3 sequence (DNA): TGTGCCAGCAGAGCCGGGACAGGGGTCGGCAATGAGCAGTTCTTC. Its protein is CASRAGTGVGNEQFF.

The chain is built from TRBV7-2 and TRBJ2-5; D could derive from TRBD1 or TRBD2 (6 bases each). The germline V gene encodes CDR1 SGHTA and CDR2 FQGNSA. Deletions cut 1 base from V and 4 bases from J, with 13 bases between. CDR3 length: 15 residues. In DNA, the CDR3 is TGTGCCAGCAGCTTAGTTCCGGGGGCAGGAGAGACCCAGTACTTC. This encodes CASSLVPGAGETQYF.

The chain uses TRBV7-3 and TRBJ1-2; 12 bases are shared with TRBD1. The CDR3 loop spans 15 amino acids. V shed 3 bases, J shed 10 bases, and the junction held 9 bases outside the gene matches. Germline loops: CDR1 SGHTA, CDR2 FQGTGA. The CDR3 loop reads CASSFSPGTGGNYTF. Written as DNA, the CDR3 is TGTGCCAGCAGCTTCAGTCCCGGGACAGGGGGCAACTACACCTTC. The full variable domain, rest sourced from reference TRBV7-3 and TRBJ1-2, is GAGVSQTPSNKVTEKGKYVELRCDPISGHTALYWYRQSLGQGPEFLIYFQGTGAADDSGLPNDRFFAVRPEGSVSTLKIQRTERGDSAVYLCASSFSPGTGGNYTFGSGTRLTVV.

This sequence joins TRBV10-3 and TRBJ2-3; 10 positions match TRBD1. Trimming took 10 bases from V and 6 from J; bases not matched to a gene: 13. Germline CDR1 ENHRY, CDR2 SYGVKD. The CDR3 is 15 residues long. CDR3 residues: CATWSRQGAYDTQYF. CDR3 DNA sequence: TGTGCCACCTGGTCGAGACAGGGGGCATACGATACGCAGTATTTT.

Only a few counts were recorded for this clonotype. This rearrangement joins TRBV7-2 to TRBJ2-4; D is uncertain. The J call could be wrong; TRBJ2-5 is a better fit for the DNA end. This CDR3 has 14 residues. Germline V gene sequence: CDR1 SGHTA, CDR2 FQGNSA. CDR3 sequence reads: CASSSGPFQETQYF. As DNA, the CDR3 is TGTGCCAGCAGCTCTGGACCGTTCCAAGAGACCCAGTACTTC.

To note about this clonotype: One end of the junction fails to match germline, which may point to a read error. The V and J genes are TRBV25-1 and TRBJ2-4; 8 positions agree with TRBD2. The end of the DNA is better explained by TRBJ2-5, so the J call may be wrong. Per the germline V gene, CDR1 is MGHDK and CDR2 is SYGVNS. CDR3 length: 15 amino acids. CDR3 sequence reads: CVSSGAGGKRETQYF. DNA of the CDR3: TGTGTCAGCAGTGGGGCGGGGGGAAAGAGAGAGACCCAGTACTTC.

The chain uses TRBV27 and TRBJ1-4; D is unresolved. The CDR3 spans 14 residues. CDR1 MNHEY and CDR2 SMNVEV come from the germline V gene (reference sequence). V lost 2 bases and J lost 8, with 12 bases in between. CDR3 sequence: CASSLGSDAEKLFF. DNA of the CDR3: TGTGCCAGCAGTTTAGGGTCAGACGCAGAAAAACTGTTTTTT.

This clonotype was counted a few times. A read error may account for a junction end that differs from germline. The chain employs TRBV5-1 and TRBJ2-1; 8 bases agree with TRBD1. This CDR3 has 15 amino acids. Germline V CDR1 and CDR2: SGHRS, YFSETQ. The CDR3 bases are TGTGCCAGCAGCTTAACCGGGACAGGATACAATGAGCAGTTCTTC. Protein sequence: CASSLTGTGYNEQFF.

V gene TRBV11-2 combines with J gene TRBJ2-4, with a tentative D call TRBD2 (6 bases). Trimming left V 0 bases short and J 13 bases short, with 10 bases between. Germline lookup yields CDR1 SGHAT and CDR2 FQNNGV. The CDR3 has 12 residues. CDR3 nucleotides: TGTGCCAGCAGCTTAGAATGGGGGGAGCAGTACTTC. This codes for CASSLEWGEQYF.